This T cell receptor beta chain was retrieved from a study of beta chain features in type 1 diabetes. Germline V gives CDR1 ENHRY, CDR2 SYGVKD. Trimming left V 0 bases short and J 4 bases short, with 13 bases between. CDR3 size: 16 residues. Sequencing targeted expressed TCRB transcripts, as all isolated RNA had been reverse transcribed. Libraries were prepared by immunoSEQ multiplex PCR; TCRdb keeps only in-frame clonotypes and omits some of them. The data show under 250,000 clones, less than 15% seen once. This clone was observed a handful of times. The antigen is not known. Study-wide results and caveats: PCR might preferentially amplify shorter templates, equally in patients and controls.

The chain carries TRBV10-3 and TRBJ1-5; a possible D gene is TRBD1 (5 bases). This receptor was taken from a middle-aged woman in good health. Sequenced: naive CD4+ T cells from blood. CDR3 nucleotides: TGTGCCATCAGTGAGTCGAAACTGGGGCGGAATCAGCCCCAGCATTTT. It is translated as CAISESKLGRNQPQHF.